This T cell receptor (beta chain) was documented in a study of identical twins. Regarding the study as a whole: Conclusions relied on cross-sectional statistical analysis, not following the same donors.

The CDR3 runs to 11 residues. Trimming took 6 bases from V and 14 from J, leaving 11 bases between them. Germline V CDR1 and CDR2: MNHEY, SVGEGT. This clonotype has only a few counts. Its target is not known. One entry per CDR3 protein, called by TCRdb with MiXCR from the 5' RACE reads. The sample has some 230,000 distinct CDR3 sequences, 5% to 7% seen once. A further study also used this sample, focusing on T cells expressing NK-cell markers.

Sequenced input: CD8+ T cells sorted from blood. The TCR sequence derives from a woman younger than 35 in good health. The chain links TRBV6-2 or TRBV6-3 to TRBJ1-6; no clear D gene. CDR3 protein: CASRTGRALHF. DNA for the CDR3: TGTGCCAGCAGGACCGGGAGGGCCCTCCACTTT.